These 30 T cell receptor beta chains share one sample of origin, sequenced in a study of blood T cell repertoires in COVID-19. Profiled with immunoSEQ multiplex PCR; TCRdb holds only in-frame clones, not every one. Of tens of thousands of clones listed, roughly 86% are singletons. The sequenced sample consisted of peripheral blood. These receptors were obtained from a human donor in a cohort sampled during active COVID-19.

The chain couples TRBV5-1 to TRBJ1-2; 7 bases match TRBD1. V gave up 2 bases and J gave up 2 bases; unmatched junction bases: 12. The CDR3 length is 17 residues. Germline-derived CDR1 and CDR2 are SGHRS and YFSETQ. The CDR3: CASSLGTERRANYGYTF. The CDR3, as DNA: TGCGCCAGCAGCTTAGGGACAGAGAGAAGAGCCAACTATGGCTACACCTTC.

The chain employs TRBV6-4 and TRBJ2-5; 8 bases agree with TRBD2. The CDR3 has 13 residues. Germline V gene data show CDR1 as MRHNA and CDR2 as SNTAGT. The ends lost 5 bases at V and 5 bases at J; junction bases unmatched: 4. CDR3 nucleotide sequence: TGTGCCAGCAGTTCCCGGGGGGGTGAGACCCAGTACTTC. The encoded protein is CASSSRGGETQYF.

The V gene is TRBV18, the J gene TRBJ2-4; a possible D gene is TRBD2 (5 bases). This CDR3 region has 13 residues. V lost 0 bases and J lost 9, with 9 bases in between. CDR1 and CDR2 (germline): KGHSH, LQKENI. CDR3 region: CASSPPLGSIQYF. The DNA of the CDR3 is TGTGCCAGCTCACCACCGTTAGGGAGCATTCAGTACTTC.

This clone was detected once. The chain combines TRBV30 with TRBJ2-5, with 10 positions matching TRBD2. The junction had 10 bases not matched to a gene; V was cut back by 2 bases and J by 4 bases. Germline V gives CDR1 GTSNPN, CDR2 SVGIG (reference sequence). The CDR3 extends over 16 amino acids. CDR3 sequence: CAWSPPGLARGETQYF. In nucleotides, the CDR3 is TGTGCCTGGAGTCCGCCGGGACTAGCGCGTGGAGAGACCCAGTACTTC.

The chain couples TRBV5-1 to TRBJ1-1; D is ambiguous. Germline V gene lookup returns CDR1 SGHRS and CDR2 YFSETQ. The V end was cut by 1 base, the J end by 6 bases, with 16 bases between. The CDR3 consists of 15 residues. As DNA, the CDR3 is TGCGCCAGCAGCTTGAGTGGGCACGCGGGCGCTGAAGCTTTCTTT. Translation: CASSLSGHAGAEAFF.

The CDR3: CASSHGTSGSTDTQYF. CDR3 bases: TGTGCCAGCAGCCACGGGACTAGCGGATCCACAGATACGCAGTATTTT. This chain links TRBV7-9 with TRBJ2-3; TRBD2 matches at 11 bases. The V gene end was trimmed by 5 bases and the J gene end by 2 bases; junction bases not matched to a gene: 6. Germline CDR1 reads SEHNR; CDR2 reads FQNEAQ (reference sequence). The CDR3 contains 16 residues.

The chain couples TRBV7-2 to TRBJ2-1; 7 positions match TRBD2. The CDR3 loop spans 16 amino acids. J gave up 9 bases and V 2 bases, and 13 bases lay outside the gene matches. Germline V gene sequence: CDR1 SGHTA, CDR2 FQGNSA. In DNA, the CDR3 is TGTGCCAGCAGCTTAACGCTCCGGAGGGAGGGCAGTGAGCAGTTCTTC. Translated, it gives CASSLTLRREGSEQFF.

This clone has just a few counts. The chain has TRBV2 and TRBJ1-5; a weak D match, TRBD1 (5 bases). Trimming shortened V by 7 bases and J by 6 bases, and 13 bases separated the two germline ends. The germline CDR1 and CDR2 sequences are SNHLY and FYNNEI. This CDR3 region has 13 residues. The CDR3 sequence: CASIKGTGQPQHF. The CDR3, as DNA: TGTGCCAGCATCAAAGGGACTGGTCAGCCCCAGCATTTT.

This rearrangement joins TRBV4-1 to TRBJ2-1, with 7 bases matching TRBD2. Germline CDR1 MGHRA, CDR2 YSYEKL. The length of the CDR3 is 15 residues. V shed 2 bases and J 3 bases; nucleotides not matched to a gene: 4. CDR3 sequence: CASSQWEGIYNEQFF. CDR3 nucleotide sequence: TGCGCCAGCAGCCAATGGGAGGGAATCTACAATGAGCAGTTCTTC.

V and J are TRBV24-1 and TRBJ2-5; 8 nucleotides match TRBD1. This CDR3 spans 12 amino acids. The germline V gene has CDR1 KGHDR and CDR2 SFDVKD. J gave up 5 bases and V 7 bases, and 2 bases lay outside the gene matches. DNA for the CDR3: TGTGCCACCAGATGGACAGGGGAGACCCAGTACTTC. Amino acid sequence: CATRWTGETQYF.

The V and J genes are TRBV19 and TRBJ2-1; 8 positions match TRBD2. V dropped 6 bases and J dropped 6; count of bases not matched to a gene: 4. Germline V lookup: CDR1 LNHDA, CDR2 SQIVND (reference sequence). This CDR3 region has 13 residues. The CDR3 region is CASSLLAVNEQFF. The CDR3 nucleotides read TGTGCCAGTAGCCTACTAGCGGTCAATGAGCAGTTCTTC.

The V gene is TRBV5-5, the J gene TRBJ1-6; D is unclear. This CDR3 region has 15 residues. V was trimmed by 0 bases and J by 7 bases, leaving 11 bases between them. The germline V gene has CDR1 SGHKS and CDR2 YYEKEE (reference sequence). The CDR3 nucleotides are TGTGCCAGCAGCTTGGTGGGAGTACCGAATTCACCCCTCCACTTT. It is translated as CASSLVGVPNSPLHF.

This clone was counted a single time. CDR3 DNA: TGTGCCAGCAGTTCCTACCAAGGGGGTAAGAAGGAAAAACTGTTTTTT. Translating gives CASSSYQGGKKEKLFF. The rearrangement uses TRBV14 and TRBJ1-4; the D gene is possibly TRBD1 (6 bases). The CDR3 spans 16 residues. V was trimmed by 6 bases and J by 8 bases, leaving 22 bases between them. The germline V gene has CDR1 SGHDN and CDR2 FVKESK.

The chain links TRBV27 to TRBJ1-1; 8 bases are shared with TRBD1. Germline assignment: CDR1 MNHEY and CDR2 SMNVEV (reference sequence). The CDR3 spans 16 residues. The J segment lost 4 bases and the V segment lost 6 bases, leaving 13 bases of the junction unmatched. The CDR3 spells CASRPPRTGTGTEAFF. CDR3 sequence (DNA): TGTGCCAGCAGGCCTCCCCGGACAGGGACGGGCACTGAAGCTTTCTTT.

The chain joins TRBV11-1 to TRBJ2-3, with D unclear. The CDR3 sequence is 14 residues long. The germline V and J ends were trimmed by 0 bases and 1 base, with 5 bases remaining between them. The germline V gene has CDR1 SGHAT and CDR2 FQDESV (reference sequence). DNA of the CDR3: TGTGCCAGCAGCTTAGCCCGGGGCACAGATACGCAGTATTTT. It translates to CASSLARGTDTQYF.

A single count supports this clone. The J gene is TRBJ2-7, the V gene TRBV28; D ambiguous. CDR1 and CDR2 (germline): MDHEN, SYDVKM. This CDR3 has 12 amino acids. Trimming shortened V by 4 bases and J by 0 bases, and 4 bases separated the two germline ends. CDR3 residues: CASSSLSYEQYF. The DNA of the CDR3 is TGTGCCAGCAGTTCCCTCTCCTACGAGCAGTACTTC.

The chain is built from TRBV10-1 and TRBJ2-7; D is uncertain. Germline V gene sequence: CDR1 WNHNN, CDR2 SYGVQD (reference sequence). The germline V and J ends were trimmed by 0 bases and 0 bases, with 15 bases remaining between them. The CDR3 length is 17 residues. The CDR3: CASSESPLGPSSYEQYF. Here the CDR3 DNA reads TGCGCCAGCAGTGAGTCCCCTTTGGGCCCAAGCTCCTACGAGCAGTACTTC.

V usage is TRBV28 and J usage is TRBJ1-2; tentatively, D is TRBD1 (5 bases). Germline V CDR1 and CDR2: MDHEN, SYDVKM. V lost 8 bases and J lost 4, with 14 bases in between. This CDR3 has 13 amino acids. The CDR3 DNA follows: TGTGCCAGCGGCCCAGGGAGGTTCTATGGCTACACCTTC. This translates into CASGPGRFYGYTF.

J is TRBJ2-7 and V is TRBV2, with 7 bases that match TRBD1. Germline CDR1 reads SNHLY; CDR2 reads FYNNEI. The CDR3 runs 12 residues. J lost 4 bases, V lost 6 bases, and 3 bases had no gene match. This CDR3 is CASRGQLYEQYF. The CDR3 DNA follows: TGTGCCAGCAGGGGACAGCTATACGAGCAGTACTTC.

The rearrangement links TRBV6-4 to TRBJ2-1; D is possibly TRBD1 (6 bases). Looked up from germline, CDR1 is MRHNA and CDR2 is SNTAGT. The CDR3 is 16 residues long. With 0 bases removed from V and 5 bases from J, the gap between germline ends came to 14 bases. The CDR3 DNA is TGTGCCAGCAGTGACTCGTGGGGGCGCGGCCACAATGAGCAGTTCTTC. Residues: CASSDSWGRGHNEQFF.

The V call is TRBV12-3 or TRBV12-4, the J call TRBJ2-1; 9 bases are shared with TRBD2. The V gene end was trimmed by 8 bases and the J gene end by 6 bases; junction bases not matched to a gene: 5. The CDR3 contains 13 residues. CDR3 residues: CASSGTSSNEQFF. The CDR3 DNA follows: TGTGCCAGCTCCGGGACTAGCTCCAATGAGCAGTTCTTC.

V is TRBV11-2 and J is TRBJ1-3; D gene unclear. Germline-derived CDR1 and CDR2 are SGHAT and FQNNGV. The V gene lost 5 bases and the J gene lost 15 bases, with 17 bases spanning the gap. This CDR3 region has 12 residues. CDR3 nucleotides: TGTGCCAGCAGCCCCACTTCGGGTCCCCGATATTTT. This encodes CASSPTSGPRYF.

This sequence joins TRBV6-5 and TRBJ2-3; 7 positions match TRBD2. The ends lost 1 base at V and 3 bases at J; junction bases unmatched: 1. CDR1 and CDR2 (germline): MNHEY, SVGAGI. CDR3 length: 14 residues. In nucleotides, the CDR3 is TGTGCCAGCAGTTACTTCGGGGGGACAGATACGCAGTATTTT. Amino acids: CASSYFGGTDTQYF.

The genes are TRBV6-2 or TRBV6-3 and TRBJ2-1; 12 positions match TRBD2. This CDR3 is 14 amino acids long. Per the germline V gene, CDR1 is MNHEY and CDR2 is SVGEGT. Trimming cost V 6 bases and J 9 bases; bases outside gene matches: 6. CDR3 region: CASRPSGRASEQFF. For the CDR3, the DNA is TGTGCCAGCAGACCTAGCGGGAGGGCCAGTGAGCAGTTCTTC.

V usage is TRBV9 and J usage is TRBJ2-7; 7 nucleotides align to TRBD2. Germline V gives CDR1 SGDLS, CDR2 YYNGEE. The CDR3 consists of 17 residues. V was pared by 0 bases and J by 2 bases, with 11 bases of the junction left unmatched. CDR3 nucleotides: TGTGCCAGCAGCGTAGGTCCGATGGAGCGGGGTGCCTACGAGCAGTACTTC. It specifies CASSVGPMERGAYEQYF.

This chain links TRBV7-3 with TRBJ2-7; 11 bases are a match to TRBD1. Trimming cost V 5 bases and J 3 bases; bases outside gene matches: 6. Germline V gene sequence: CDR1 SGHTA, CDR2 FQGTGA. The CDR3 is 15 amino acids. CDR3 sequence (DNA): TGTGCCAGCAGCCCGGGAGGGACAGGGGGCTACGAGCAGTACTTC. This encodes CASSPGGTGGYEQYF.

The chain employs TRBV28 and TRBJ2-7, with 8 bases matching TRBD2. CDR3 length: 15 residues. J was trimmed by 1 base and V by 4 bases; bases with no gene match: 6. CDR1 is MDHEN, CDR2 SYDVKM, per germline. The CDR3 DNA sequence: TGTGCCAGCAGTTCTGAAATAGCGGGGTCCTACGAGCAGTACTTC. It codes for CASSSEIAGSYEQYF.

The V gene is TRBV5-1, the J gene TRBJ2-5; D ambiguous. The length of the CDR3 is 14 residues. The V and J ends lost 4 bases and 5 bases respectively, with 15 bases between them. Germline CDR1 reads SGHRS; CDR2 reads YFSETQ. The CDR3: CASSHRHLRETQYF. CDR3 nucleotides: TGCGCCAGCAGCCATAGACATCTCCGGGAGACCCAGTACTTC.

The rearrangement links TRBV28 to TRBJ1-2; possible D gene TRBD1, 6 bases. The CDR3 has 13 residues. Deletions cut 11 bases from V and 6 bases from J, with 19 bases between. The V gene's germline CDR1 is MDHEN and CDR2 SYDVKM. CDR3 residues: CASGGGRRNGYTF. DNA of the CDR3: TGTGCCTCAGGCGGGGGCAGGAGGAATGGCTACACCTTC.

The CDR3 nucleotides are TGTGCCAGCAGCTTAATGAGGGTCCACGAGCAGTACTTC. It yields the protein CASSLMRVHEQYF. The J gene is TRBJ2-7, the V gene TRBV7-2; TRBD2 is a possible D gene (5 bases). CDR3 length: 13 amino acids. Trimming removed 2 bases at V and 5 bases at J, with 10 bases between. The germline gives CDR1 SGHTA, CDR2 FQGNSA.